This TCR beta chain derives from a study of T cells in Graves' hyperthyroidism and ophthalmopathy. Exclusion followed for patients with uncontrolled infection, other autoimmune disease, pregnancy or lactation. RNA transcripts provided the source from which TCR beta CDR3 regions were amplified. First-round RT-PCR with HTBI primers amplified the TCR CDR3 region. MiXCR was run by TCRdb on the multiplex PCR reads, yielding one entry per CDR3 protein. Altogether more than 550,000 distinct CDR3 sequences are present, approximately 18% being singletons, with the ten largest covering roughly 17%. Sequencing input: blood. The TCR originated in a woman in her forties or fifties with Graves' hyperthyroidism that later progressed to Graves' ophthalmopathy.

CDR3 sequence (DNA): TGTGCCAGCAGTTATGGCCGGGCCGGGACTGAAGCTTTCTTT. Encoded protein: CASSYGRAGTEAFF. This chain joins TRBV6-1 and TRBJ1-1; D is ambiguous. The CDR3 is 14 amino acids. V lost 5 bases and J lost 5, with 15 bases in between. Per the germline V gene, CDR1 is MNHNS and CDR2 is SASEGT.